This T cell receptor beta chain was profiled in a study of cytomegalovirus exposure and HLA in healthy donors. The PCR ran on 60 Vbeta and 13 Jbeta primers. Method: immunoSEQ multiplex PCR; TCRdb's copy keeps in-frame clones and lacks some. Among 110,000 to 150,000 clones listed, 70% were seen once. A remark on this clone: Its specificity is unknown.

CDR3 size: 16 residues. V lost 1 base to trimming and J lost 0 bases; unmatched junction nucleotides: 4. CDR1 SGHAT and CDR2 FQNNGV come from the germline V gene. Study conclusions and caveats: TCR beta chains numbering some 150 were designated cytomegalovirus-associated.

The sample was PBMCs. This TCR was recovered from a woman aged 55-69 years in good health and CMV-seropositive. The chain joins TRBV11-2 to TRBJ2-3, with 7 bases fitting TRBD2. The CDR3, as DNA: TGTGCCAGCAGCTTAGGGGGGGGATTCAGCACAGATACGCAGTATTTT. Residues: CASSLGGGFSTDTQYF.